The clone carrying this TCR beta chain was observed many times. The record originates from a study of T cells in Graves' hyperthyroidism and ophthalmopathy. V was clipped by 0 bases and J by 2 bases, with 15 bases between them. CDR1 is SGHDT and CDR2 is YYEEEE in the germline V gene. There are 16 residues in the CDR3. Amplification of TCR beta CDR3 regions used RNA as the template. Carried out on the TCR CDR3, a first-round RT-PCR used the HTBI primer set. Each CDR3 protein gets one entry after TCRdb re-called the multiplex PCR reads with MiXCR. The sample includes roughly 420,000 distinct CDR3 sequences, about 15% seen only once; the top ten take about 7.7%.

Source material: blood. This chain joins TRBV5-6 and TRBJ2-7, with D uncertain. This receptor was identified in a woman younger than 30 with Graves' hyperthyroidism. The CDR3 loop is CASSLVGRFSTYEQYF. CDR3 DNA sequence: TGTGCCAGCAGCTTGGTGGGCAGGTTTTCTACCTACGAGCAGTACTTC.